Below, 13 T cell receptor beta chains from the same sample are listed, as sequenced in a study of shared clonotypes between healthy human individuals (dated by TCRdb to the early 2020s). The library was generated by the immunoSEQ multiplex PCR assay. As stored in TCRdb, this immuneACCESS dataset retains in-frame rearrangements with V and J assigned. A fraction of the clones does not appear; measured against another copy, unresolved V genes explain less than half of the discrepancy, and the remainder lacks a known reason. This sample is represented by fewer than 850,000 clones; roughly 70% of them were singletons. The ten most abundant clones make up around 1.8% of the sample. Sequenced input: memory CD4+ T cells sorted from blood. Explained via the paper, the cell subset or site label denotes: CD45RA-negative fraction. The receptor set was obtained from a woman in her twenties or thirties in good health.

J is TRBJ1-1 and V is TRBV7-9; 9 nucleotides agree with TRBD1. The CDR3 has 12 amino acids. J gave up 8 bases and V 5 bases, and 3 bases lay outside the gene matches. Germline CDR1 is SEHNR and CDR2 is FQNEAQ (reference sequence). CDR3 sequence: CASSRTGVEAFF. The CDR3 region has the DNA TGTGCCAGCAGCCGGACAGGGGTAGAAGCTTTCTTT. Looking up the rest from reference TRBV7-9 and TRBJ1-1 gives the full variable domain: DTGVSQNPRHKITKRGQNVTFRCDPISEHNRLYWYRQTLGQGPEFLTYFQNEAQLEKSRLLSDRFSAERPKGSFSTLEIQRTEQGDSAMYLCASSRTGVEAFFGQGTRLTVV.

This rearrangement joins TRBV6-1 to TRBJ1-4, with 7 bases lining up with TRBD1. CDR3 length equals 14 residues. The junction had 8 bases not matched to a gene; V was cut back by 7 bases and J by 6 bases. Germline V gene lookup returns CDR1 MNHNS and CDR2 SASEGT. This CDR3 is CASMRDRNYEKLFF. CDR3 DNA sequence: TGTGCCAGCATGCGGGACAGAAACTATGAAAAACTGTTTTTT.

This clone turned up a few times. Other DNA sequences in the sample encode the same CDR3. The rearrangement uses TRBV5-1 and TRBJ2-3; D perhaps matches TRBD2 (6 bases). V was shortened by 2 bases and J by 6 bases, with 16 bases between the two germline ends. Germline values: CDR1 SGHRS, CDR2 YFSETQ. The CDR3 has 15 amino acids. The CDR3: CASSFGTGETDTQYF. The CDR3 DNA sequence: TGCGCCAGCAGCTTCGGGACGGGAGAGACGGATACGCAGTATTTT.

The chain has TRBV2 and TRBJ2-7, with 11 bases aligning to TRBD2. The CDR3 has 14 amino acids. Trimming took 7 bases from V and 4 from J; bases not matched to a gene: 6. CDR1 SNHLY and CDR2 FYNNEI come from the germline V gene. The CDR3 nucleotides are TGTGCCAGCAAAAGACTAGCGGGACGATACGAGCAGTACTTC. Amino acid sequence: CASKRLAGRYEQYF.

The CDR3 loop reads CASSEGTVAYEQYF. Written as DNA, the CDR3 is TGCGCCAGCAGTGAAGGGACGGTTGCCTACGAGCAGTACTTC. V gene TRBV10-2 combines with J gene TRBJ2-7, with D tentatively TRBD1 or TRBD2 (5 bases each). The germline V gene encodes CDR1 WSHSY and CDR2 SAAADI. CDR3 length: 14 amino acids. The germline V and J ends were trimmed by 3 bases and 2 bases, with 11 bases remaining between them.

The J gene is TRBJ1-6, the V gene TRBV5-4; a possible D gene is TRBD1 (6 bases). Between the trimmed V and J ends, which lost 4 bases and 9 bases, there was a span of 20 bases. CDR1 and CDR2 (germline): SGHNT, YYREEE (reference sequence). This CDR3 spans 16 amino acids. The CDR3 bases are TGTGCCAGCAGCCCCGGAAGGGGGGCAGATGGTTCACCCCTCCACTTT. Protein sequence: CASSPGRGADGSPLHF.

This clone was found a few times. The chain uses TRBV9 and TRBJ1-2; a weak D match, TRBD1 (6 bases). The CDR3 runs 14 residues. Germline loops: CDR1 SGDLS, CDR2 YYNGEE. Trimming took off 10 bases at V and 4 bases at J, with 20 bases between the two ends. The CDR3 nucleotides read TGTGCCTCTAGGGGGGACTCCGGGATCTATGGCTACACCTTC. It is translated as CASRGDSGIYGYTF.

A note on this clone: Other DNA sequences in the same sample also yield this CDR3. The CDR3 spells CASSPASGSYNEQFF. The CDR3, as DNA: TGCGCCAGCAGTCCTGCTAGCGGGTCCTACAATGAGCAGTTCTTC. The gene calls are TRBV5-1 and TRBJ2-1, with 8 positions matching TRBD2. This CDR3 spans 15 amino acids. The ends lost 5 bases at V and 1 base at J; junction bases unmatched: 5. Germline-derived CDR1 and CDR2 are SGHRS and YFSETQ.

The rearrangement joins TRBV27 to TRBJ2-2; perhaps D is TRBD1 or TRBD2 (5 bases each). From germline, CDR1 is MNHEY and CDR2 SMNVEV (reference sequence). This CDR3 region has 15 residues. The V and J ends lost 0 bases and 5 bases respectively, with 10 bases between them. The CDR3 DNA is TGTGCCAGCAGTTTATCGGGGGTTGTGACCGGGGAGCTGTTTTTT. Residues: CASSLSGVVTGELFF.

This clone occurred a few times. This sequence joins TRBV5-1 and TRBJ1-1; D perhaps matches TRBD1 (6 bases). This CDR3 spans 15 amino acids. Looked up from germline, CDR1 is SGHRS and CDR2 is YFSETQ. Between the trimmed V and J ends, which lost 2 bases and 1 base, there was a span of 12 bases. CDR3 coding DNA: TGCGCCAGCAGCTTTCCGGGACAAACGAACACTGAAGCTTTCTTT. Its translation: CASSFPGQTNTEAFF.

This clone was detected only once. The chain combines TRBV4-1 with TRBJ2-1, with D perhaps matching TRBD1 or TRBD2 (6 bases each). The V and J ends lost 4 bases and 6 bases respectively, with 22 bases between them. Per germline, CDR1 MGHRA and CDR2 YSYEKL. This CDR3 has 17 residues. CDR3 region: CASSRSRGGVYRNEQFF. DNA for the CDR3: TGCGCCAGCAGCCGGTCCAGGGGCGGGGTATACCGCAATGAGCAGTTCTTC.

The chain couples TRBV6-5 to TRBJ1-4, with 7 bases fitting TRBD1. The CDR3 totals 14 residues. Germline V gene data show CDR1 as MNHEY and CDR2 as SVGAGI. Trimming took 7 bases from V and 8 from J; bases not matched to a gene: 10. CDR3 DNA sequence: TGTGCCAGCATGCCAGGGGGGGACGGGGAAAAACTGTTTTTT. Amino acids: CASMPGGDGEKLFF.

V usage is TRBV16 and J usage is TRBJ2-7; D not certain. The CDR3 is 14 amino acids. Germline-derived CDR1 and CDR2 are KGHSY and FQNENV. V was trimmed by 4 bases and J by 0 bases, leaving 10 bases between them. CDR3: CASSLVGGSYEQYF. The DNA for the CDR3 is TGTGCCAGCAGCCTTGTCGGCGGCTCCTACGAGCAGTACTTC.